The sample holds a few counts of the clone carrying this TCR beta chain. The antigen is unknown. BIOMED2 TRB-A/B primer pools were used in multiplex TRB PCR. In TCRdb, the multiplex PCR reads were re-called with MiXCR into one record per CDR3 protein. Of 10,000 or so distinct CDR3 sequences in the sample, around 30% are singletons; the top ten hold approximately 15%. The data belong to a study of T and B cells in COVID-19 patients. Findings and caveats of the study: Clonality of TRB repertoires was high in active COVID-19; recovery brought above-healthy diversity and richness.

Per the germline V gene, CDR1 is MNHNY and CDR2 is SVGAGI (reference sequence). This CDR3 comprises 18 residues. V gave up 0 bases and J gave up 3 bases; unmatched junction bases: 12. Blood genomic DNA input for TRB amplification was about 240-500 ng. Specimen: blood. The chain joins TRBV6-6 to TRBJ2-3; 7 bases line up with TRBD1. The receptor was isolated from a human donor with active COVID-19. In nucleotides, the CDR3 is TGTGCCAGCAGTTACTCGGGGCAGGGGGAGCTGGATACAGATACGCAGTATTTT. Amino acids: CASSYSGQGELDTDTQYF.